The clone carrying this T cell receptor (beta chain) was recorded once. The antigen is not known. The data belong to a study of cytomegalovirus exposure and HLA in healthy donors. The PCR ran on 60 Vbeta and 13 Jbeta primers. Profiled with immunoSEQ multiplex PCR; TCRdb holds only in-frame clones, not every one. The sample lists around 150,000 clones, 80% seen once, with about 6.8% in the top ten. Germline V lookup: CDR1 SGHVS, CDR2 FQNEAQ. This CDR3 is built from 16 residues. The V segment lost 2 bases and the J segment 4 bases; nucleotides outside the gene matches: 8. Broader study findings: Near-uniform donor sequencing depth was presumed by presence/absence analyses. Later analysis demonstrated an association between a missense DCLRE1C variant and TCR beta V- and J-gene trimming.

The V and J genes are TRBV7-8 and TRBJ2-1; the match to TRBD1 covers 7 bases. The sequence was collected from a man between 40 and 49 years old in good health and CMV-seropositive. The specimen was PBMCs. The chain's CDR3 is CASSLSYRGTYNEQFF. The CDR3 bases are TGTGCCAGCAGCTTATCCTACAGGGGAACTTACAATGAGCAGTTCTTC.